This TCR beta chain was captured by sequencing in a study of blood T cells in healthy people across ages. The use of a sample-barcoded 5' primer and a J-beta primer mix characterized a second PCR of roughly 6 to 11 cycles. In TCRdb, the 5' RACE reads were re-called with MiXCR into one record per CDR3 protein. The profile shows about 1.4 million distinct CDR3 sequences, around 59% of them singletons. The sequence derives from a man younger than 30 in good health. Material for sequencing was blood.

CDR3 loop: CASSQVTRGAEAFF. Here the CDR3 DNA reads TGCGCCAGCAGCCAAGTTACCAGAGGGGCTGAAGCTTTCTTT. V usage is TRBV4-1 and J usage is TRBJ1-1; D is possibly TRBD1 (5 bases). Deletions cut 1 base from V and 6 bases from J, with 12 bases between. The length of the CDR3 is 14 residues. Looked up from germline, CDR1 is MGHRA and CDR2 is YSYEKL.